Presented here are 28 T cell receptor beta chains from one specimen sequenced in a study of cytomegalovirus exposure and HLA in healthy donors. 13 Jbeta primers and 60 Vbeta primers were used for the PCR. Measured with immunoSEQ multiplex PCR; TCRdb has only the in-frame clones, and not every one. This table holds about 110,000 clones, roughly 80% found once. Sequenced material: PBMCs. The receptors were gathered from a man over 45 in good health and CMV-seronegative.

This clone has just one count. The chain links TRBV12-5 to TRBJ1-6, with 8 bases identical to TRBD1. V dropped 0 bases and J dropped 5; count of bases not matched to a gene: 6. This CDR3 is built from 17 residues. CDR1 is LGHNT, CDR2 FRNRAP, per germline. The CDR3 nucleotides are TGTGCTAGTGGTTTGGTAACTTCAGGGGGCGATAATTCACCCCTCCACTTT. This sequence encodes CASGLVTSGGDNSPLHF.

This clone came up once. The chain couples TRBV5-1 to TRBJ2-5; 11 nucleotides align to TRBD2. CDR1 is SGHRS, CDR2 YFSETQ, per germline. V trimming: 3 bases; J trimming: 4 bases; junction bases outside the gene matches: 5. The CDR3 consists of 15 residues. The CDR3 reads CASSSSGGQRETQYF. The CDR3 DNA sequence: TGCGCCAGCAGCTCTAGCGGGGGGCAGCGAGAGACCCAGTACTTC.

The genes are TRBV7-2 and TRBJ2-6; 9 nucleotides agree with TRBD2. The CDR3 loop spans 18 amino acids. The J segment lost 3 bases and the V segment lost 1 base, leaving 7 bases of the junction unmatched. From germline, CDR1 is SGHTA and CDR2 FQGNSA. The CDR3 loop is CASSLVNSGSFGANVLTF. In DNA, the CDR3 is TGTGCCAGCAGCTTAGTAAATAGCGGGAGTTTTGGGGCCAACGTCCTGACTTTC.

The chain employs TRBV5-1 and TRBJ1-1; TRBD1 matches at 7 bases. The trim removed 8 bases at V and 1 base at J, leaving 11 bases unmatched. Germline V gives CDR1 SGHRS, CDR2 YFSETQ. The CDR3 loop spans 15 amino acids. The CDR3 DNA sequence: TGCGCCAGTAGGATAGGGGGCAGACGGAACACTGAAGCTTTCTTT. As protein: CASRIGGRRNTEAFF.

The rearrangement uses TRBV7-8 and TRBJ2-1; D is uncertain. The V end lost 5 bases, the J end lost 0 bases, and 11 bases lay between the germline ends. Germline CDR1 is SGHVS and CDR2 is FQNEAQ. This CDR3 region has 15 residues. CDR3 residues: CASSPRASSYNEQFF. As DNA, the CDR3 is TGTGCCAGCAGCCCGAGAGCGAGCTCCTACAATGAGCAGTTCTTC.

The rearrangement links TRBV11-1 to TRBJ1-1; D not resolved. The germline V gene has CDR1 SGHAT and CDR2 FQDESV (reference sequence). This CDR3 has 12 amino acids. V was pared by 5 bases and J by 5 bases, with 9 bases between. The CDR3 DNA follows: TGTGCCAGCAGCCCGGGGTGGACTGAAGCTTTCTTT. It translates to CASSPGWTEAFF.

The V gene is TRBV6-1, the J gene TRBJ2-7, with 10 bases that match TRBD1. The CDR3 runs to 13 residues. V was clipped by 6 bases and J by 7 bases; unmatched bases: 6. Looked up from germline, CDR1 is MNHNS and CDR2 is SASEGT. Written as DNA, the CDR3 is TGTGCCAGCAGGGGGACAGGGGTAAGGGAGCAGTACTTC. This gives the protein CASRGTGVREQYF.

This clone was detected only a few times. Other DNA sequences in the sample encode the same CDR3. The gene calls are TRBV9 and TRBJ1-1, with 7 bases lining up with TRBD1. Losses at the gene ends were 3 bases for V and 0 bases for J; bases not matched to a gene: 5. Germline V gene lookup returns CDR1 SGDLS and CDR2 YYNGEE. The CDR3 is 15 amino acids. CDR3 sequence reads: CASSARQGLNTEAFF. For the CDR3, the DNA is TGTGCCAGCAGCGCCCGACAGGGTTTGAACACTGAAGCTTTCTTT.

The chain links TRBV4-2 to TRBJ2-7, with unresolved D. CDR1 and CDR2 from the germline V gene are LGHNA and YNFKEQ. The CDR3 is 14 amino acids. The V end lost 1 base, the J end lost 6 bases, and 13 bases lay between the germline ends. CDR3 DNA sequence: TGTGCCAGCAGCCAAGTGAACATTGAAATCGAGCAGTACTTC. Residues: CASSQVNIEIEQYF.

The gene calls are TRBV30 and TRBJ1-2; TRBD1 matches at 9 bases. The CDR3 runs 13 residues. CDR1 GTSNPN and CDR2 SVGIG come from the germline V gene (reference sequence). The V segment lost 0 bases and the J segment 7 bases; nucleotides outside the gene matches: 3. The DNA for the CDR3 is TGTGCCTGGAGTGTACAGGGGGCTGGTGGCTACACCTTC. As protein: CAWSVQGAGGYTF.

The chain employs TRBV5-1 and TRBJ2-7, with TRBD1 matching 11 bases. The germline V gene has CDR1 SGHRS and CDR2 YFSETQ. The CDR3 loop spans 14 amino acids. V lost 5 bases to trimming and J lost 4 bases; unmatched junction nucleotides: 5. The CDR3 bases are TGCGCCAGCAGACCCGGGACAGGGGGGTACGAGCAGTACTTC. Its protein is CASRPGTGGYEQYF.

CDR3 loop: CASNLAGADEQFF. The CDR3 DNA reads TGTGCCAGCAACCTCGCGGGAGCAGATGAGCAGTTCTTC. The V gene is TRBV2, the J gene TRBJ2-1; 7 bases are a match to TRBD2. The CDR3 loop spans 13 amino acids. Germline lookup yields CDR1 SNHLY and CDR2 FYNNEI. The ends lost 7 bases at V and 8 bases at J; junction bases unmatched: 8.

J is TRBJ2-2 and V is TRBV4-2; 7 bases line up with TRBD2. Germline V gene data show CDR1 as LGHNA and CDR2 as YNFKEQ. V lost 0 bases, J lost 7 bases, and 2 bases stayed unmatched. The CDR3 loop spans 14 amino acids. The CDR3 spells CASSQDQRDGELFF. CDR3 DNA sequence: TGTGCCAGCAGCCAAGATCAGCGGGACGGGGAGCTGTTTTTT.

The V gene is TRBV5-1, the J gene TRBJ2-3; D possibly corresponds to TRBD2 (5 bases). Germline V CDR1 and CDR2: SGHRS, YFSETQ. The CDR3 covers 15 residues. With 1 base removed from V and 6 bases from J, the gap between germline ends came to 15 bases. The CDR3 coding sequence is TGCGCCAGCAGCTTGTTTGGAGGCCCCCTGGATACGCAGTATTTT. Protein sequence: CASSLFGGPLDTQYF.

The table lists this clone with a count of one. The chain employs TRBV6-5 and TRBJ1-5; no reliable D call. The CDR3 is 15 residues long. CDR1 MNHEY and CDR2 SVGAGI come from the germline V gene. The V gene lost 0 bases and the J gene lost 5 bases, with 11 bases spanning the gap. The CDR3 DNA sequence: TGTGCCAGCAGTTACTCGGGTGGGCCCCATCAGCCCCAGCATTTT. This sequence encodes CASSYSGGPHQPQHF.

J is TRBJ2-7 and V is TRBV19, with 9 bases fitting TRBD1. The CDR3 loop spans 15 amino acids. Germline trimming cut 5 bases from V and 4 bases from J; bases unmatched to any gene: 9. Germline V lookup: CDR1 LNHDA, CDR2 SQIVND (reference sequence). The CDR3: CASSETGGLVYEQYF. In nucleotides, the CDR3 is TGTGCCAGTAGTGAAACAGGGGGCCTGGTGTACGAGCAGTACTTC.

The J gene is TRBJ1-1, the V gene TRBV28, with unresolved D. The CDR3 is 14 amino acids. Germline-derived CDR1 and CDR2 are MDHEN and SYDVKM. V shed 2 bases and J shed 1 base, with 8 bases lying between them. CDR3 in amino acids: CASSLGRGNTEAFF. The CDR3 region has the DNA TGTGCCAGCAGTTTAGGTCGGGGGAACACTGAAGCTTTCTTT.

The genes are TRBV7-2 and TRBJ1-5, with TRBD1 matching 7 bases. V shed 3 bases, J shed 7 bases, and the junction held 9 bases outside the gene matches. Germline assignment: CDR1 SGHTA and CDR2 FQGNSA. The CDR3 spans 15 residues. The CDR3 is CASSLTTGRIQPQHF. CDR3 in DNA: TGTGCCAGCAGCTTGACGACAGGGAGAATCCAGCCCCAGCATTTT.

The CDR3 coding sequence is TGTGCCAGAAGCTGGGGGAGGGCTAGCGGGAGTTCAGATACGCAGTATTTT. Amino acids: CARSWGRASGSSDTQYF. The V call is TRBV5-3, the J call TRBJ2-3; 10 positions match TRBD2. TRBV5-3 qualifies as an ORF whose function is uncertain. The CDR3 length is 17 residues. V was pared by 3 bases and J by 4 bases, with 11 bases of the junction left unmatched.

The chain uses TRBV9 and TRBJ2-1; D might be TRBD1 (5 bases). In germline, CDR1 is SGDLS, CDR2 YYNGEE. This CDR3 has 16 residues. Deletions cut 0 bases from V and 7 bases from J, with 17 bases between. The CDR3 DNA reads TGTGCCAGCAGCGTAGCTACAGGATCCCTCTCAAATGAGCAGTTCTTC. As protein: CASSVATGSLSNEQFF.

The V and J genes are TRBV5-1 and TRBJ2-7; 8 positions agree with TRBD1. This CDR3 spans 15 amino acids. The V segment lost 5 bases and the J segment 8 bases; nucleotides outside the gene matches: 15. In germline, CDR1 is SGHRS, CDR2 YFSETQ. The DNA for the CDR3 is TGCGCCAGCAGTTTAAGGAAGGGACAGGCGGATAAGCAGTACTTC. The encoded protein is CASSLRKGQADKQYF.

The chain recombines TRBV5-6 with TRBJ2-5; D might be TRBD1 (5 bases). Germline CDR1 reads SGHDT; CDR2 reads YYEEEE. V lost 1 base, J lost 5 bases, and 12 bases lay in between. This CDR3 spans 14 amino acids. The CDR3 loop reads CASSLYGAEETQYF. In nucleotides, the CDR3 is TGTGCCAGCAGCTTGTATGGGGCTGAGGAGACCCAGTACTTC. The entire variable domain, with the rest obtained from reference TRBV5-6 and TRBJ2-5, is as follows: DAGVTQSPTHLIKTRGQQVTLRCSPKSGHDTVSWYQQALGQGPQFIFQYYEEEERQRGNFPDRFSGHQFPNYSSELNVNALLLGDSALYLCASSLYGAEETQYFGPGTRLLVL.

The V and J genes are TRBV7-2 and TRBJ1-4, with a possible D match to TRBD1 (6 bases). Germline V gives CDR1 SGHTA, CDR2 FQGNSA. This CDR3 contains 15 residues. Trimming removed 5 bases from V and 7 bases from J, with 17 bases in between. CDR3 sequence: CASSPLRGIGEKLFF. In DNA, the CDR3 is TGTGCCAGCAGCCCCCTCAGGGGAATCGGTGAAAAACTGTTTTTT.

The chain combines TRBV18 with TRBJ2-5; D call uncertain. V was cut by 5 bases and J by 1 base, with 8 bases left in between. Germline CDR1 is KGHSH and CDR2 is LQKENI. This CDR3 is built from 13 residues. CDR3 bases: TGTGCCAGCTCAGCCCAGGTCCAAGAGACCCAGTACTTC. Protein product: CASSAQVQETQYF. The full variable domain, in which reference TRBV18 and TRBJ2-5 provide the parts outside the CDR3, is NAGVMQNPRHLVRRRGQEARLRCSPMKGHSHVYWYRQLPEEGLKFMVYLQKENIIDESGMPKERFSAEFPKEGPSILRIQQVVRGDSAAYFCASSAQVQETQYFGPGTRLLVL.

In DNA, the CDR3 is TGTGCCAGCAGTTTATCTGGACTAGCGGGGGGCCGCCACTACGAGCAGTACTTC. The encoded protein is CASSLSGLAGGRHYEQYF. The V call is TRBV28, the J call TRBJ2-7, with TRBD2 identical over 14 bases. The V segment lost 1 base and the J segment 3 bases; nucleotides outside the gene matches: 8. There are 18 residues in the CDR3. CDR1 and CDR2 from the germline V gene are MDHEN and SYDVKM.

The chain has TRBV9 and TRBJ2-2, with D perhaps TRBD2 (6 bases). With 0 bases removed from V and 7 bases from J, the gap between germline ends came to 10 bases. The CDR3 has 14 residues. Germline V gene lookup returns CDR1 SGDLS and CDR2 YYNGEE. The CDR3 region has the DNA TGTGCCAGCAGCGTAGTAGGGGAGGTCGGGGAGCTGTTTTTT. Translated: CASSVVGEVGELFF.

This chain links TRBV6-1 with TRBJ1-6; D uncertain. Germline V gene lookup returns CDR1 MNHNS and CDR2 SASEGT. With 6 bases removed from V and 0 bases from J, the gap between germline ends came to 9 bases. The CDR3 covers 15 residues. CDR3: CASSDTSSYNSPLHF. The CDR3, as DNA: TGTGCCAGCAGCGACACCAGCTCCTATAATTCACCCCTCCACTTT.

The chain has TRBV10-1 and TRBJ1-6, with a possible D match to TRBD1 (6 bases). CDR3 length equals 14 residues. V was trimmed by 10 bases and J by 5 bases, leaving 15 bases between them. In germline, CDR1 is WNHNN, CDR2 SYGVQD (reference sequence). CDR3 in amino acids: CATTGTPHNSPLHF. Here the CDR3 DNA reads TGCGCCACGACCGGGACACCACATAATTCACCCCTCCACTTT.